Given below is one TCR beta chain in context. Its antigen is not known. Germline CDR1 reads LGHNA; CDR2 reads YNFKEQ. Trimming cost V 2 bases and J 6 bases, with 15 bases left between them. The CDR3 is 15 residues long. The sample comes from a study of graft-versus-host responses after intestinal transplantation. Study-wide context: Among the recipients, transplants were multivisceral, liver-intestinal, or isolated intestinal. Notes on the study in general: Patients with graft-donor T cell macrochimerism had high graft-versus-host to host-versus-graft clonal ratios in allografts.

Generated by immunoSEQ multiplex PCR, the TCRdb table keeps only in-frame clones and is missing some. The repertoire holds 95,000 to 110,000 clones, 87% seen once, with approximately 0.88% in the top ten. The chain uses TRBV4-2 and TRBJ2-3, with TRBD2 as a possible D gene (7 bases). The sequence was obtained from a human donor who received an intestinal transplant. The starting material was unstimulated CD4+ T cells sorted from spleen or lymph node cells, obtained before intestinal transplant. The CDR3 DNA reads as TGTGCCAGCAGCCAAAGAGGGGGGGGCAAGGATACGCAGTATTTT. This encodes CASSQRGGGKDTQYF.